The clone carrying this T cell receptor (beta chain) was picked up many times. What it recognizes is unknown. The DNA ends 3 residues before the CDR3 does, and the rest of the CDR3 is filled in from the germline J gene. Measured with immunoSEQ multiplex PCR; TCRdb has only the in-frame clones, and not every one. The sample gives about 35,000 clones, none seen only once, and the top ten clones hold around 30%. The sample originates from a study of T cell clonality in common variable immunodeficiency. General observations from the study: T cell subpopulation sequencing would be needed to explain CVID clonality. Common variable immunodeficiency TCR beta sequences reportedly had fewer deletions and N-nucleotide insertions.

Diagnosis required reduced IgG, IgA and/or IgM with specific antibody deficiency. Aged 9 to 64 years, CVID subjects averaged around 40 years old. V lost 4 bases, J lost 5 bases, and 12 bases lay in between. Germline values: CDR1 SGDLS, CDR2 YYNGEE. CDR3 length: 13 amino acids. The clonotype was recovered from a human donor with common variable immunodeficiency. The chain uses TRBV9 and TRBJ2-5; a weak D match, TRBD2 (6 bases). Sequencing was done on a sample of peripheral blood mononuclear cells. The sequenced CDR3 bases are TGTGCCAGCAGCTCCACTAGCTTGGAGACC. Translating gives CASSSTSLET. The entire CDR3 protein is CASSSTSLETQYF.